This entry is about one T cell receptor beta chain. This entry comes from a study of blood T cell repertoires in COVID-19. On the study more broadly: Samples taken during acute and convalescent COVID-19 were collected in the United States, Italy and Spain.

Assay: immunoSEQ multiplex PCR; the TCRdb copy retains only in-frame clones and omits some. Found here are roughly 140,000 clones, approximately 81% of them singletons; the top ten hold roughly 8%. Losses at the gene ends were 5 bases for V and 2 bases for J; bases not matched to a gene: 8. Germline lookup yields CDR1 SGHVS and CDR2 FQNEAQ. This CDR3 is 16 amino acids long. The chain carries TRBV7-8 and TRBJ1-1; 10 bases agree with TRBD1. The sequencing sample was made of peripheral blood. The sequence was collected from an older woman with COVID-19, enrolled during active disease. In DNA, the CDR3 is TGTGCCAGCAGCGGGCGGGACAGGGGATCAAACACTGAAGCTTTCTTT. The encoded protein is CASSGRDRGSNTEAFF.